This TCR beta chain was sequenced during a study of cytomegalovirus exposure and HLA in healthy donors. General study results and limits: It was confirmed in vitro that a few of the CMV-associated chains were specific for CMV antigens. Data from an earlier analysis indicated that most TCR beta V segments were productive either about 90% or about 30% of the time. 16,951 TCR beta sequences were associated with HLA alleles at 0.05 false discovery rate in a later analysis. High specificity and sensitivity for cytomegalovirus status were reported for the classifier.

The study ran its PCR with 60 Vbeta and 13 Jbeta primers. Some clones are missing from TCRdb's copy, which holds only in-frame ones; the method was immunoSEQ multiplex PCR. The profile shows over 70,000 clones, around 80% of them singletons. This clone was counted a single time. Its antigen is unidentified. Sequencing used PBMCs. This clonotype originated in a man younger than 30 in good health and CMV-seronegative.

The DNA of the CDR3 is TGTGCCAGCAGCCCCCGGACAGAACTTAACTATGGCTACACCTTC. It specifies CASSPRTELNYGYTF. The chain employs TRBV5-4 and TRBJ1-2; D may be TRBD1 (6 bases). V was clipped by 4 bases and J by 1 base, with 14 bases between them. The CDR3 contains 15 residues. From germline, CDR1 is SGHNT and CDR2 YYREEE (reference sequence).